Below, 8 T cell receptor beta chains from the same sample are listed, as sequenced in a study of shared clonotypes between healthy human individuals (dated by TCRdb to about 2020). Receptors were amplified or captured by the immunoSEQ multiplex PCR assay. Held by TCRdb, this immuneACCESS table contains in-frame sequences only and omits some clones. Under half of the omission traces to an unresolved V gene where checked; the cause of the rest is unknown. In all, the sample holds some 2,500,000 clones, and 80% to 95% of those were seen once. The top ten constitute more than 0.35% of the sample. The specimen was naive CD4+ T cells from PBMCs. In light of the paper, this sample's cell subset or site label describes: CD45RA+ positively selected. All receptors come from a man aged 18 to 29 in good health. Some clones in this sample may be carry-over from other donors' samples.

The chain uses TRBV19 and TRBJ1-1; 9 nucleotides line up with TRBD1. The CDR3 is 15 amino acids. In germline, CDR1 is LNHDA, CDR2 SQIVND (reference sequence). J lost 5 bases, V lost 5 bases, and 9 bases had no gene match. The CDR3 DNA reads TGTGCCAGTAGTTTGGACAGGGGAATAGGAACTGAAGCTTTCTTT. This gives the protein CASSLDRGIGTEAFF.

The V call is TRBV6-5, the J call TRBJ1-2; D gene unclear. Trimming stripped 6 bases from V and 2 bases from J, with 10 bases between. Germline CDR1 reads MNHEY; CDR2 reads SVGAGI. CDR3 length: 13 residues. In DNA form, the CDR3 reads TGTGCCAGCAGGGTCGGACGGAACTATGGCTACACCTTC. It yields the protein CASRVGRNYGYTF.

The chain uses TRBV27 and TRBJ2-5, with 9 bases aligning to TRBD2. The germline gives CDR1 MNHEY, CDR2 SMNVEV (reference sequence). This CDR3 is built from 16 residues. The trim removed 3 bases at V and 4 bases at J, leaving 9 bases unmatched. The CDR3 nucleotides are TGTGCCAGCAGTTTGGGTAGCGGGAGATTCCGAGAGACCCAGTACTTC. It yields the protein CASSLGSGRFRETQYF.

CDR3 sequence: CASNPLAGGGGDTQYF. CDR3 bases: TGTGCCAGTAACCCACTCGCGGGAGGAGGGGGCGATACGCAGTATTTT. V gene TRBV19 combines with J gene TRBJ2-3; TRBD2 might be the D (8 bases). The CDR3 is 16 residues long. Per the germline V gene, CDR1 is LNHDA and CDR2 is SQIVND (reference sequence). V dropped 7 bases and J dropped 6 bases, with 23 bases sitting between them.

Note on this clone: The same CDR3 can be traced to other DNA sequences in this sample. The V and J genes are TRBV28 and TRBJ2-2; 9 bases align to TRBD1. In germline, CDR1 is MDHEN, CDR2 SYDVKM. This CDR3 is built from 15 residues. The junction had 6 bases not matched to a gene; V was cut back by 6 bases and J by 4 bases. The CDR3 sequence is CASSPQGAGTGELFF. The CDR3 region has the DNA TGTGCCAGCAGCCCACAGGGGGCGGGCACCGGGGAGCTGTTTTTT.

In the case of this clone: Other DNA sequences within the sample encode an identical CDR3. The J gene is TRBJ2-1, the V gene TRBV28; 11 nucleotides align to TRBD2. CDR1 and CDR2 (germline): MDHEN, SYDVKM. CDR3 length: 15 residues. After removal of 2 bases from V and 5 bases from J, the junction contained 2 bases not matched to a gene. CDR3 loop: CASSLASGRNNEQFF. For the CDR3, the DNA is TGTGCCAGCAGTTTAGCTAGCGGGAGGAACAATGAGCAGTTCTTC.

The genes are TRBV7-2 and TRBJ2-6; D not resolved. Trimming removed 3 bases at V and 3 bases at J, with 6 bases between. The germline gives CDR1 SGHTA, CDR2 FQGNSA. This CDR3 comprises 14 residues. CDR3 DNA sequence: TGTGCCAGCAGCTTGGCACTTGGGGCCAACGTCCTGACTTTC. It encodes CASSLALGANVLTF.

About this clone: Other DNA variants within this sample encode the same CDR3. This rearrangement joins TRBV28 to TRBJ1-5, with D hard to call. With 6 bases removed from V and 7 bases from J, the gap between germline ends came to 7 bases. This CDR3 comprises 11 residues. Germline V gene data show CDR1 as MDHEN and CDR2 as SYDVKM. The CDR3 DNA is TGTGCCAGCAGCCTAGGGCAGCCCCAGCATTTT. This sequence encodes CASSLGQPQHF.